This T cell receptor (beta chain) was observed in a study of radiotherapy plus CTLA-4 blockade in lung cancer. The ends lost 6 bases at V and 6 bases at J; junction bases unmatched: 5. Germline values: CDR1 LNHDA, CDR2 SQIVND (reference sequence). This CDR3 is 13 amino acids long. Treatment of patients with chemo-refractory metastatic non-small-cell lung cancer consisted of focal radiation plus CTLA-4 blockade with ipilimumab. Measured with immunoSEQ multiplex PCR; TCRdb has only the in-frame clones, and not every one. The top ten clones hold 4.9% of a sample with more than 90,000 clones, about 86% of them seen once.

V is TRBV19 and J is TRBJ1-1, with 9 bases fitting TRBD1. Material: peripheral blood, obtained from a patient treated with radiotherapy plus ipilimumab. The receptor's source is a human donor with non-small cell lung cancer that progressed on radiotherapy plus ipilimumab. The CDR3 DNA sequence: TGTGCCAGTAGGGACAGGGGACAGCCTGAAGCTTTCTTT. Translation gives CASRDRGQPEAFF.